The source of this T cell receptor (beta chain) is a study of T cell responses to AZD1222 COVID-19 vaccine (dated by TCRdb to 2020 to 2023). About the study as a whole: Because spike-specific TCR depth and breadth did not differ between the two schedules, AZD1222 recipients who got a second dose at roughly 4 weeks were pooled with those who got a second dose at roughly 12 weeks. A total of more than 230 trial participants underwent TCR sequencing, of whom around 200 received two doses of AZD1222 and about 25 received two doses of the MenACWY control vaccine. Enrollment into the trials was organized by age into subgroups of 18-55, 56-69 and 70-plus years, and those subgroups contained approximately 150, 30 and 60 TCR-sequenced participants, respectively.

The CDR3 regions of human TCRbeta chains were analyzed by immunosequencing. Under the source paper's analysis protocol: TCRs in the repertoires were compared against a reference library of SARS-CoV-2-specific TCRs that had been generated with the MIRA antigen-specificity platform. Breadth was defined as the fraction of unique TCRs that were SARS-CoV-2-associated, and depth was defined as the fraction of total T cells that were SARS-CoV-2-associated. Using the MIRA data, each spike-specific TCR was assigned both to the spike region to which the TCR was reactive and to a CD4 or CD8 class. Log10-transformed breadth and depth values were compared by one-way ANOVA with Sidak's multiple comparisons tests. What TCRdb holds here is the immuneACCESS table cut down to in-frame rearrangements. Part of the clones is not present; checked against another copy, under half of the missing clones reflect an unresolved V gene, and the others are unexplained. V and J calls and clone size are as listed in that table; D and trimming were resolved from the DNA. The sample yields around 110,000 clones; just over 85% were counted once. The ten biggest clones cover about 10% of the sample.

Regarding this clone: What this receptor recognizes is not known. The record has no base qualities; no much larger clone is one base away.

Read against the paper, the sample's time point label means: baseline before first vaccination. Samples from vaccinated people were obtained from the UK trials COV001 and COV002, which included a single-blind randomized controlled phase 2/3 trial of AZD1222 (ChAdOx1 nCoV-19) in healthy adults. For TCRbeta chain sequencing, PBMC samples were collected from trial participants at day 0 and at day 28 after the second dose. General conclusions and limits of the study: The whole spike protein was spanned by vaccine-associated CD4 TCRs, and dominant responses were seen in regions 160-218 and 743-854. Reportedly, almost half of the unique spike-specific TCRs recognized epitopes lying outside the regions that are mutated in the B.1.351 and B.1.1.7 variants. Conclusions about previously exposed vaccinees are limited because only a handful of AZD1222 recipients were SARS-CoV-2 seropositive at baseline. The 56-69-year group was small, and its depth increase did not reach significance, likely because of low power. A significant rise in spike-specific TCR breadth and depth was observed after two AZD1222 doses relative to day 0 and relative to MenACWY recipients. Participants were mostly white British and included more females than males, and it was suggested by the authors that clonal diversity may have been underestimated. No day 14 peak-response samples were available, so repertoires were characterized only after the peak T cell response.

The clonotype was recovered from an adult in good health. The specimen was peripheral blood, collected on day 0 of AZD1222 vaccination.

The CDR3 sequence is CASSLSGTGGTDTQYF. The sequence in DNA is TGTGCCAGCAGCCTTTCCGGGACAGGGGGCACAGATACGCAGTATTTT. The sequence links TRBV9 to TRBJ2-3, with 10 middle bases fitting TRBD1. CDR3 length: 16 amino acids, cysteine to phenylalanine. Of all the DNA, just the CDR3 is kept, 48 bases in frame from base 1. Unmatched junction bases come to 6, with V trimmed by 4 bases and J by 1 base. CDR1 is given as SGDLS and CDR2 as YYNGEE, both from the germline V gene. Full variable domain (CDR3 extended with the reference TRBV9 and TRBJ2-3 proteins): DSGVTQTPKHLITATGQRVTLRCSPRSGDLSVYWYQQSLDQGLQFLIQYYNGEERAKGNILERFSAQQFPDLHSELNLSSLELGDSALYFCASSLSGTGGTDTQYFGPGTRLTVL.